A selection of T cell receptor beta chains follows, all from one sample in a study of shared clonotypes between healthy human individuals. This table comes from immunoSEQ multiplex PCR, and its TCRdb copy is limited to in-frame clones, with some not included. The sample shows about 530,000 clones, about 95% of them seen only once. The sequencing input was naive CD4+ T cells sorted from blood. The receptors stem from a young woman in good health. The CDR3 runs from the conserved cysteine through the conserved F or W.

v_gene	j_gene	CDR3aa
TRBV5-6	TRBJ1-2	CASSRRQGEDGYTF
TRBV29-1	TRBJ1-2	CSVEEVTGLYGYTF
TRBV5-1	TRBJ2-1	CASSPDRVNEQFF
TRBV6-1	TRBJ2-2	CASSVNFRGRRTGELFF
TRBV28	TRBJ2-2	CASSLMGLDTGELFF
TRBV6-5	TRBJ1-2	CASSTGTGVGGYTF
TRBV7-9	TRBJ2-2	CARQGLNTGELFF
TRBV11-2	TRBJ2-2	CASRGDKNTGELFF
TRBV19	NA	CASSIGTSDSSSYEQYF
TRBV19	TRBJ1-4	CASSIMGTGGEKLFF
TRBV6-5	TRBJ2-3	CASSPYTQYF
TRBV9	TRBJ2-7	CASSLGSRSYEQYF
TRBV5-1	TRBJ2-7	CASSLEGGLAGGPLYEQYF
TRBV7-3	TRBJ1-1	CASSPGWDTEAFF
TRBV5-8	TRBJ1-1	CASSLEQALNTEAFF
TRBV6-5	TRBJ1-6	CASSPTSAGPGPLHF
TRBV11-2	TRBJ1-1	CASSLVASANTEAFF
TRBV28	TRBJ2-5	CASSTPVETQYF
TRBV30	TRBJ1-1	CAYGAVDTEAFF
TRBV5-5	TRBJ2-5	CASSPLAGSWLETQYF
TRBV5-4	TRBJ1-1	CASSRDIMNTEAFF
TRBV28	TRBJ2-3	CASSLWDGAALDTQYF
TRBV27	TRBJ2-3	CASSLSPQGPYSTDTQYF
TRBV10-3	TRBJ1-2	CAISMDSNYGYTF